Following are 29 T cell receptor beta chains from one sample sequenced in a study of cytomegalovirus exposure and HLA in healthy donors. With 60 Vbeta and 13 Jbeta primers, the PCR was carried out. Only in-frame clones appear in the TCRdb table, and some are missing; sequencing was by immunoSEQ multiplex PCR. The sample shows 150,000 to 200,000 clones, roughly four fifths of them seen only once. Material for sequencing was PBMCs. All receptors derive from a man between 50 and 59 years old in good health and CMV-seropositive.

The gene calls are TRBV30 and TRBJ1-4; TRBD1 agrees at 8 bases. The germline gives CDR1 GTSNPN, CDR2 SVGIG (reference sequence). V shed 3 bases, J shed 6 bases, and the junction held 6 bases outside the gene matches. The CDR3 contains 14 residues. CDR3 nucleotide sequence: TGTGCCTGGAGCCCCGGGACAGGATATGAAAAACTGTTTTTT. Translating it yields CAWSPGTGYEKLFF.

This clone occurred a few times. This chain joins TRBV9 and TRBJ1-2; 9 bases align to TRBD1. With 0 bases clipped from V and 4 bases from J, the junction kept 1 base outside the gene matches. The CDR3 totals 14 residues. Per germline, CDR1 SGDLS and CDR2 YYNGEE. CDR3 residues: CASSVGDRAYGYTF. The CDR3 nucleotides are TGTGCCAGCAGCGTAGGGGACAGGGCCTATGGCTACACCTTC.

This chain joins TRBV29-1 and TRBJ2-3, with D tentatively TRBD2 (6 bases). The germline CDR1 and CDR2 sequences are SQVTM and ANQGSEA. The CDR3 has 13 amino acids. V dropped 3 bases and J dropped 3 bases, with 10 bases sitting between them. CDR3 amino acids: CSVEGGRTDTQYF. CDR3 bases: TGCAGCGTTGAGGGGGGAAGGACAGATACGCAGTATTTT.

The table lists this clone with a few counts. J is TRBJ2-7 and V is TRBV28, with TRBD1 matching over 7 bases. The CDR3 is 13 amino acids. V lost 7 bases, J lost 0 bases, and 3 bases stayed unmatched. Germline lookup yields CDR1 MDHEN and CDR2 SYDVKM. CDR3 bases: TGTGCCAGCAACAGGGACAGCTCCTACGAGCAGTACTTC. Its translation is CASNRDSSYEQYF.

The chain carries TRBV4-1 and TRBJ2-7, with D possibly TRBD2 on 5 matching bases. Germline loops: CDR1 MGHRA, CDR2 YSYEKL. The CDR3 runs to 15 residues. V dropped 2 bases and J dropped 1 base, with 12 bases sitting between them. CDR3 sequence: CASSQPRRGSYEQYF. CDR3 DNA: TGCGCCAGCAGCCAACCCCGGAGAGGGTCCTACGAGCAGTACTTC.

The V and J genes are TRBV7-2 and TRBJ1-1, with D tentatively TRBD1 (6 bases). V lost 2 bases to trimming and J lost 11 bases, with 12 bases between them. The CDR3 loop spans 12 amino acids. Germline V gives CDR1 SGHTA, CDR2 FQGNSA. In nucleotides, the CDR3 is TGTGCCAGCAGCTTATACTCAGGGGAGGCTTTCTTT. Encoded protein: CASSLYSGEAFF.

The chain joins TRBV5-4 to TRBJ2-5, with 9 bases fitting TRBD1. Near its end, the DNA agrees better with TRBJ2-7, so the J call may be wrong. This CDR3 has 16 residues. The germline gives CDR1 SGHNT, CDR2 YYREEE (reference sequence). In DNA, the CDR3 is TGTGCCAGCAGCTTCCCTCCGGGACAGGGCGCTGTCGAGCAGTACTTC. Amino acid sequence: CASSFPPGQGAVEQYF.

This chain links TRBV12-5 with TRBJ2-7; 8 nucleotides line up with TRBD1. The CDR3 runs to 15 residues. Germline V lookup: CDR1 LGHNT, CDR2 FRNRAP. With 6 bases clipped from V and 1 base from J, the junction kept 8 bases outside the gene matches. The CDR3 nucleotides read TGTGCTAGTGGCGACCGACAGGGGCCTTCCTACGAGCAGTACTTC. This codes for CASGDRQGPSYEQYF.

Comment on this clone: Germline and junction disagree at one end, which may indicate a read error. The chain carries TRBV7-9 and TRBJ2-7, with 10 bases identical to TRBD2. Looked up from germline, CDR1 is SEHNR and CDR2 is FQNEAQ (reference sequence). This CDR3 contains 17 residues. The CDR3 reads CSSSRVMGGLASHEQYF. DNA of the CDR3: TGTTCCAGCAGCCGAGTAATGGGGGGACTAGCGTCCCACGAGCAGTACTTC.

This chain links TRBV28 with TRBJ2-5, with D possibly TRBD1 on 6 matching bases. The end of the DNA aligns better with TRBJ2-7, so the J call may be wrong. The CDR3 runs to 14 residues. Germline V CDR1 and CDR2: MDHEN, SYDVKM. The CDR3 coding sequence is TGTGCCAGCGGGGGCAGGGGCGCATACTACGAGCAGTACTTC. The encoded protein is CASGGRGAYYEQYF.

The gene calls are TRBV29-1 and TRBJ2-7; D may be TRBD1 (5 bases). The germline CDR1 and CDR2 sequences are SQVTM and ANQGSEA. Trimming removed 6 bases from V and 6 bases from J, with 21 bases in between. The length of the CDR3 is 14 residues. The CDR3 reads CSVRQGPALGEQYF. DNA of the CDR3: TGCAGCGTAAGGCAGGGTCCGGCCTTGGGCGAGCAGTACTTC.

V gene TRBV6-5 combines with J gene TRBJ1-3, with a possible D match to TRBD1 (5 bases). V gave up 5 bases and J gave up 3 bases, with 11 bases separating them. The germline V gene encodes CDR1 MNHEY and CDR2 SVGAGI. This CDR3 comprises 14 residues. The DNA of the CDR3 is TGTGCCAGCAGTGGTACAGGAGTTGGAAACACCATATATTTT. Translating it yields CASSGTGVGNTIYF.

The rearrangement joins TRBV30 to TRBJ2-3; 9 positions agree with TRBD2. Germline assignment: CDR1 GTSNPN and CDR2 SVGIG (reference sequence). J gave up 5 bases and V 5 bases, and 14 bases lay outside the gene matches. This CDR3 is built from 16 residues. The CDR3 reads CAWCLISGSSGDTQYF. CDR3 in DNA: TGTGCCTGGTGTCTAATTAGCGGGAGTTCGGGAGATACGCAGTATTTT.

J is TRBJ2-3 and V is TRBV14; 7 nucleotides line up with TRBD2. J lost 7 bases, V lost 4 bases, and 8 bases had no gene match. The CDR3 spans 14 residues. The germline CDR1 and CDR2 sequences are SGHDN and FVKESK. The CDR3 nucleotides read TGTGCCAGCAGCCTCTACCGGGGGGAGAATACGCAGTATTTT. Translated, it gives CASSLYRGENTQYF.

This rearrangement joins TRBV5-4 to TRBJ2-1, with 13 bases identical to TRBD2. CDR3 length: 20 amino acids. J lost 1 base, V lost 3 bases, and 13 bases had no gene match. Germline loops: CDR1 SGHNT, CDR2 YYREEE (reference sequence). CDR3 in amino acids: CASSSKGGTSGISSYNEQFF. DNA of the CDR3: TGTGCCAGCAGCTCTAAAGGGGGGACTAGCGGGATTTCTTCCTACAATGAGCAGTTCTTC.

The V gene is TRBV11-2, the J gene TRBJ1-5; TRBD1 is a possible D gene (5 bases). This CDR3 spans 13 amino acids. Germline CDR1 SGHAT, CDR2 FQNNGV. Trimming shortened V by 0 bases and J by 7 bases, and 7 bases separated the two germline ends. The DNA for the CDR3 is TGTGCCAGCAGCTTAGACAGGGAACAGCCCCAGCATTTT. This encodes CASSLDREQPQHF.

CDR3 in amino acids: CASSPAGTYEQYF. In nucleotides, the CDR3 is TGTGCCAGCTCACCGGCTGGCACCTACGAGCAGTACTTC. This chain uses TRBV18 with TRBJ2-7; D is uncertain. The V gene lost 3 bases and the J gene lost 2 bases, with 8 bases spanning the gap. This CDR3 contains 13 residues. Germline V CDR1 and CDR2: KGHSH, LQKENI.

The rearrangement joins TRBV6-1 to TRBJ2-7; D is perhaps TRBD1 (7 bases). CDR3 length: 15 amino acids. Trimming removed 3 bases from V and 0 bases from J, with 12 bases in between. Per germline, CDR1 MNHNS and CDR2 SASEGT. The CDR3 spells CASSEEGASSYEQYF. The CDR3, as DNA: TGTGCCAGCAGTGAGGAGGGGGCGTCCTCCTACGAGCAGTACTTC.

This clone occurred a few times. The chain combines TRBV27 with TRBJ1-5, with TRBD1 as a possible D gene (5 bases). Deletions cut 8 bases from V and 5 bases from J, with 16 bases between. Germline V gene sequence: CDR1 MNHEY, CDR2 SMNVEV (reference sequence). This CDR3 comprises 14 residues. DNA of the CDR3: TGTGCCAGCTCCGCCTACGACAGTTATCAGCCCCAGCATTTT. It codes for CASSAYDSYQPQHF.

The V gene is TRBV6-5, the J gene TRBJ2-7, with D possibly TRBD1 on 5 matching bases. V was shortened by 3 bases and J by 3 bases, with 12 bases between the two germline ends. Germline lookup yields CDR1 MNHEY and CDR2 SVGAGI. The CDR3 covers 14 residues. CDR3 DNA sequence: TGTGCCAGCAGTTATGGTGGGGCGTTCTACGAGCAGTACTTC. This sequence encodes CASSYGGAFYEQYF.

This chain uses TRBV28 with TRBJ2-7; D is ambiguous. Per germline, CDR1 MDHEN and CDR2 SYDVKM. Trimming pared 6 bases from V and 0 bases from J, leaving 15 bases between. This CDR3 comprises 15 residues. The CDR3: CASSGSIPSSYEQYF. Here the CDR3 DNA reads TGTGCCAGCAGCGGAAGCATCCCTAGCTCCTACGAGCAGTACTTC. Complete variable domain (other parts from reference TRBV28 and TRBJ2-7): DVKVTQSSRYLVKRTGEKVFLECVQDMDHENMFWYRQDPGLGLRLIYFSYDVKMKEKGDIPEGYSVSREKKERFSLILESASTNQTSMYLCASSGSIPSSYEQYFGPGTRLTVT.

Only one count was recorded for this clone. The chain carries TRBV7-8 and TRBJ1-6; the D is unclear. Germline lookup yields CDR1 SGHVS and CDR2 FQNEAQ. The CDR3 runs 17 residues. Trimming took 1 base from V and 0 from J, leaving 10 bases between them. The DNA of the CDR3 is TGTGCCAGCAGCTTAGTACCGGGGAGCTCCTATAATTCACCCCTCCACTTT. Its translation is CASSLVPGSSYNSPLHF.

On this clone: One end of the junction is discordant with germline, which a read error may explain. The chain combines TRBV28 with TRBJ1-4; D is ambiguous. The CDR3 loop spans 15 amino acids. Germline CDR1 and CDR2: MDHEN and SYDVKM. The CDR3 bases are TGTGCCAACAGTTTGGCCAAGAACCTTAATGAAAAACTGTTTTTT. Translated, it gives CANSLAKNLNEKLFF. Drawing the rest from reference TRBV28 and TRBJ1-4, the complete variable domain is DVKVTQSSRYLVKRTGEKVFLECVQDMDHENMFWYRQDPGLGLRLIYFSYDVKMKEKGDIPEGYSVSREKKERFSLILESASTNQTSMYLCANSLAKNLNEKLFFGSGTQLSVL.

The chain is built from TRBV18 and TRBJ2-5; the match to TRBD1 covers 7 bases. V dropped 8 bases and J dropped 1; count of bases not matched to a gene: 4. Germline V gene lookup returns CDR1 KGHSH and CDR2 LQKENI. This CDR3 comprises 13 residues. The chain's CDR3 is CASRGTVQETQYF. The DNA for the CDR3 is TGTGCCAGCCGTGGGACAGTCCAAGAGACCCAGTACTTC. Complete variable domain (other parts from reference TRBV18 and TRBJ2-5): NAGVMQNPRHLVRRRGQEARLRCSPMKGHSHVYWYRQLPEEGLKFMVYLQKENIIDESGMPKERFSAEFPKEGPSILRIQQVVRGDSAAYFCASRGTVQETQYFGPGTRLLVL.

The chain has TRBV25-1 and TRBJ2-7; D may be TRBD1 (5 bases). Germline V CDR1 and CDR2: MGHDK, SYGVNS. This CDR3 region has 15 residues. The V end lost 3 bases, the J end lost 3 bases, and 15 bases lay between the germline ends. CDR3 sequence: CASSDPQGPNYEQYF. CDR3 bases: TGTGCCAGCAGTGATCCCCAGGGTCCCAACTACGAGCAGTACTTC.

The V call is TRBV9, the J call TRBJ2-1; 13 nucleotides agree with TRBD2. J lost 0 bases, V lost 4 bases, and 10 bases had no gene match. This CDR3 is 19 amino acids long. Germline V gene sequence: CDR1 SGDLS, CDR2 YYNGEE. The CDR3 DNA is TGTGCCAGCAGCTTCCGGACTAGCGGGAGCACGAGCTCCTACAATGAGCAGTTCTTC. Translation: CASSFRTSGSTSSYNEQFF.

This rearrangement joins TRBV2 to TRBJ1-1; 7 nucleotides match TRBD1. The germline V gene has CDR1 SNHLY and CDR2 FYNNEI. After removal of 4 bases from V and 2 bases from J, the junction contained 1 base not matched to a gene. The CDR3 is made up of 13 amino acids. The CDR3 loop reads CASSGQGNTEAFF. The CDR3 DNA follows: TGTGCCAGCAGTGGACAGGGCAACACTGAAGCTTTCTTT.

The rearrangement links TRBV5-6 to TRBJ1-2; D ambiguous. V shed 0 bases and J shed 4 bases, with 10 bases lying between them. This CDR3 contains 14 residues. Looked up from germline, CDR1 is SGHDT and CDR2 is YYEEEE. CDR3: CASSLVGEVYGYTF. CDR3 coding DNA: TGTGCCAGCAGCTTGGTCGGGGAGGTCTATGGCTACACCTTC.

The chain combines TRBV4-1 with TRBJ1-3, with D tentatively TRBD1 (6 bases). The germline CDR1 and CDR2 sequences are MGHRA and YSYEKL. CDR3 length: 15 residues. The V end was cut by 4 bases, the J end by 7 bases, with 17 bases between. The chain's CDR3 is CASSLHWSGDNTIYF. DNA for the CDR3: TGCGCCAGCAGCCTTCACTGGTCAGGGGACAACACCATATATTTT.